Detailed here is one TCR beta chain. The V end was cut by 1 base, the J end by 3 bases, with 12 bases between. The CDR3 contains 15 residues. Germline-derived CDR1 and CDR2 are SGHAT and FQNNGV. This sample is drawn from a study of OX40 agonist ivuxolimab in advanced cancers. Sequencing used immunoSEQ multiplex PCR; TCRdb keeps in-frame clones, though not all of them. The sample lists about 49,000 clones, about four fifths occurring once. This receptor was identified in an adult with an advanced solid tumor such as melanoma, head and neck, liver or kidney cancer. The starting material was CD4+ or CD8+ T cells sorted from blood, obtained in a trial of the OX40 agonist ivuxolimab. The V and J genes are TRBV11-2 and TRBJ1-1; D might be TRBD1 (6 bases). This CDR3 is CASSLGQGWDTEAFF. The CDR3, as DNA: TGTGCCAGCAGCTTAGGGCAGGGGTGGGACACTGAAGCTTTCTTT.